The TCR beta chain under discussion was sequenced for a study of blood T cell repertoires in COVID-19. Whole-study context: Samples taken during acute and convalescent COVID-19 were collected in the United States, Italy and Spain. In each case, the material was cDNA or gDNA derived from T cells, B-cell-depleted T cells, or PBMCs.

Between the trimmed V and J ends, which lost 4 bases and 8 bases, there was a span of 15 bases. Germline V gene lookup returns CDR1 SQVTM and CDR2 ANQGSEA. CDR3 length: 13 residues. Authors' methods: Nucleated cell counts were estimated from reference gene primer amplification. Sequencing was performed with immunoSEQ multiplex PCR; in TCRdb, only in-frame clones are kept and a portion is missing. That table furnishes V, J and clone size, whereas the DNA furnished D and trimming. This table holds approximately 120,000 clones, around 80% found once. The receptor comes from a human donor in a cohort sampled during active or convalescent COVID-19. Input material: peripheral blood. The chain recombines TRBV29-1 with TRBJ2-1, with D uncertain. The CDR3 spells CSVGRQMSDEQFF. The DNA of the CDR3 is TGCAGCGTTGGTCGGCAGATGAGCGATGAGCAGTTCTTC.